This T cell receptor beta chain emerged from a study of control samples from healthy donors and cancer patients. Method: immunoSEQ multiplex PCR; TCRdb's copy keeps in-frame clones and lacks some. The sample lists 100,000 to 150,000 clones; roughly 92% were seen once. This CDR3 comprises 13 residues. Germline V gives CDR1 SNHLY, CDR2 FYNNEI. The V and J ends lost 4 bases and 12 bases respectively, with 18 bases between them. Sequenced: blood. J is TRBJ1-1 and V is TRBV2; D might be TRBD1 (6 bases). The receptor was isolated from a man aged 18 to 29 in good health. In DNA, the CDR3 is TGTGCCAGCAGTGGGGAACAGGGCCTCGGTACTTTCTTT. Its protein product is CASSGEQGLGTFF.